Sequencing of this TCR beta chain was carried out in a study of blood T cell repertoires in COVID-19 (dated by TCRdb to about 2020). Describing the broader study: Collaborator samples came from the United States, Italy and Spain and covered acute and convalescent phases of COVID-19. The material from the prospective study consisted of cDNA or gDNA derived from T cells, B-cell-depleted T cells, or PBMCs. Subjects who had been exposed to COVID-19, were actively infected with it, or had recovered from it provided the deeply sampled blood TCRbeta repertoires that made up the dataset. The repertoires were released in a freely available public database intended as a resource for research on the immune response to SARS-CoV-2. Samples came from the ongoing ImmuneRACE study (first 160 participants) plus 1,254 subjects from 6 global collaborators. Nearly every sample came with metadata listing a de-identified subject ID, COVID-19 status, age in years and sex. Where available, HLA class I and class II types were taken from metadata supplied by the sample provider and were not determined by assay-based typing. Overall study results and their limits: How much clinical and demographic metadata was included differed by source and by participant, and the metadata was provided uncurated.

Of note for this clone: This clone's antigen is unknown. No quality values exist for individual bases; no much larger clone is one base distant.

Participants in the prospective study were aged roughly 18 to 95 years, lived in under 30 United States geographic areas, and enrolled through a virtual design. Cohort assignment in the prospective study relied on participant-reported clinical history from a screening survey and a study questionnaire. ImmuneRACE Cohort 3 recovered participants were defined by two consecutive negative NP/OP PCR tests, healthcare professional clearance, or symptom resolution. Each participant in the prospective study had whole blood, serum and a nasopharyngeal or oropharyngeal swab collected by mobile phlebotomists. Prospective study participants could optionally give additional blood draws and questionnaires over a 2-month period. Before DNA extraction, prospective study blood samples were shipped either frozen or at room temperature. Trimming removed 7 bases from V and 3 bases from J, leaving 9 bases between the germline ends. CDR1 and CDR2 are drawn from the germline V gene (reference sequence): LNHDA, SQIVND. Its CDR3 holds 12 amino acids, cysteine through phenylalanine. The entry retains the CDR3 DNA only, 36 bases that are in frame from base 1.

TCRbeta CDR3 regions were amplified from genomic DNA by means of the immunoSEQ Assay, a bias-controlled multiplex PCR. Per the source publication's procedure: The number of nucleated cells in each sample was estimated from the amplification of reference gene primers within the assay. To quantify the absolute abundance of each unique TCRbeta CDR3 rearrangement, sequence reads were collapsed and filtered. For each sample, productive Simpson clonality was calculated as the square root of Simpson's diversity index across productive rearrangements. In its TCRdb copy, this immuneACCESS table keeps in-frame sequences only and misses some clones. Where compared with another copy, unresolved V genes explain less than half of these, and the others have no known cause. V and J calls and clone size come straight from that table; D and trimming were deduced from the DNA. Across this sample there are approximately 290,000 clones, with approximately 83% seen only once. The ten largest make up 4% to 4.5% of the sample.

The sequence was collected from a woman in her twenties or thirties who had recovered from COVID-19. The chain couples TRBV19 to TRBJ1-2, with no confidently assigned D gene. Sequenced: PBMCs or T cells enriched from blood (not recorded which). The sequenced DNA: TGTGCCAGTAATCGGGGAGACTATGGCTACACCTTC. It encodes CASNRGDYGYTF.